A single T cell receptor (beta chain) is shown here with its context. The sample comes from a study of blood T cell repertoires in COVID-19. In the original processing: Nucleated cell number was recorded as an estimate derived from reference gene primer amplification. Generated by immunoSEQ multiplex PCR, the TCRdb table keeps only in-frame clones and is missing some. V, J and clone size derive from that table, while D and trimming were established from the DNA sequence. Among under 150,000 clones listed, 75% to 90% were seen once. The CDR3 is made up of 15 amino acids. Germline V lookup: CDR1 MNHEY, CDR2 SVGAGI. V was shortened by 7 bases and J by 4 bases, with 19 bases between the two germline ends.

Sequences were obtained from peripheral blood. This clonotype was obtained from a woman aged 55-69 years with active COVID-19. J is TRBJ2-5 and V is TRBV6-5; tentative D call: TRBD2 (5 bases). CDR3: CASMARTPGRETQYF. DNA of the CDR3: TGTGCCAGCATGGCCCGGACTCCTGGCCGAGAGACCCAGTACTTC.